The 5 T cell receptor beta chains given below trace back to one sample, sequenced in a study of Ad26.COV2.S vaccination and SARS-CoV-2 variants. Treatment defined: around 19 received Ad26.COV2.S at low or high dose, single or two shots; 5 received placebo; per-sample allocation not given. Day 63 after the first injection of vaccine or placebo was the sampling time. Clones were read by immunoSEQ multiplex PCR, and TCRdb kept only the in-frame ones, dropping some. The table shows hundreds of thousands of clones, with about 88% occurring only once. This specimen was peripheral blood, taken in a trial of Ad26.COV2.S vaccine versus placebo. The receptors were gathered from a person aged 18-60 years who received the Ad26.COV2.S COVID-19 vaccine or a placebo.

The chain couples TRBV6-1 to TRBJ2-2; TRBD1 agrees at 11 bases. The CDR3 runs to 15 residues. The V gene end was trimmed by 2 bases and the J gene end by 6 bases; junction bases not matched to a gene: 2. Germline V gene lookup returns CDR1 MNHNS and CDR2 SASEGT. The CDR3 DNA reads TGTGCCAGCAGTGAAAGGACAGGGGGCCCCGGGGAGCTGTTTTTT. Translating it yields CASSERTGGPGELFF.

The V gene is TRBV5-5, the J gene TRBJ1-5; D not resolved. CDR3 length equals 17 residues. CDR1 and CDR2 (germline): SGHKS, YYEKEE (reference sequence). Trimming left V 1 base short and J 2 bases short, with 16 bases between. The CDR3 spells CASSLWRAVTGNQPQHF. CDR3 nucleotide sequence: TGTGCCAGCAGCTTGTGGCGGGCGGTCACGGGCAATCAGCCCCAGCATTTT.

The CDR3 coding sequence is TGTGCCAGCAGCCCAACCGGGGGCCCTGGCTATGGCTACACCTTC. It encodes CASSPTGGPGYGYTF. The gene calls are TRBV7-9 and TRBJ1-2; TRBD1 is a possible D gene (6 bases). The germline gives CDR1 SEHNR, CDR2 FQNEAQ (reference sequence). V was shortened by 5 bases and J by 4 bases, with 17 bases between the two germline ends. This CDR3 is built from 15 residues.

CDR3 sequence: CASSLDRGIYYGYTF. The CDR3 coding sequence is TGTGCCAGCAGCTTGGACAGGGGTATATACTATGGCTACACCTTC. This chain connects TRBV5-6 to TRBJ1-2; 7 bases are a match to TRBD1. CDR3 size: 15 residues. V lost 0 bases, J lost 3 bases, and 5 bases stayed unmatched. The V gene's germline CDR1 is SGHDT and CDR2 YYEEEE.

The rearrangement joins TRBV4-1 to TRBJ2-5, with D possibly being TRBD1 (6 bases). Germline V gene data show CDR1 as MGHRA and CDR2 as YSYEKL. This CDR3 has 14 residues. V lost 6 bases and J lost 4, with 15 bases in between. Here the CDR3 DNA reads TGCGCCAGCAGTCGACAGGTCGTGGGAGAGACCCAGTACTTC. This encodes CASSRQVVGETQYF.